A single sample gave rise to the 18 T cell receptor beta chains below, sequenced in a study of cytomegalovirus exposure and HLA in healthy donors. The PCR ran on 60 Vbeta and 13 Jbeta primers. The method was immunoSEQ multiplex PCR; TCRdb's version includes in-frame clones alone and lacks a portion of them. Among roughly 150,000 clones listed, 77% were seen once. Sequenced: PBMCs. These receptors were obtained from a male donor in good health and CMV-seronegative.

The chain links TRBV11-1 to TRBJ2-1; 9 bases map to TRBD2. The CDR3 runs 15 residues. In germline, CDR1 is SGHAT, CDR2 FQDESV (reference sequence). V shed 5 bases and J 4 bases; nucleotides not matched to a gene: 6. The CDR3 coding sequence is TGTGCCAGCAGCCCCGGGACTAGCAGATACAATGAGCAGTTCTTC. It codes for CASSPGTSRYNEQFF.

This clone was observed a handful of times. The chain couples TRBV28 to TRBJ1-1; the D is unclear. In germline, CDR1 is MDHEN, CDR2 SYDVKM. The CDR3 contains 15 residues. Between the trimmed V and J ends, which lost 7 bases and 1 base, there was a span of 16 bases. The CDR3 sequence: CASTLTKLRNTEAFF. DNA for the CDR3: TGTGCCAGCACCTTGACAAAGTTACGGAACACTGAAGCTTTCTTT.

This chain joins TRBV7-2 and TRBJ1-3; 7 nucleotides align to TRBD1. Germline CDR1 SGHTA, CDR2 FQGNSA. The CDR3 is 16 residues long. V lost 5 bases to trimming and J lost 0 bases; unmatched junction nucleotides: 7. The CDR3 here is CASSRTGKSSGNTIYF. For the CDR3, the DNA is TGTGCCAGCAGCAGGACAGGCAAGAGCTCTGGAAACACCATATATTTT.

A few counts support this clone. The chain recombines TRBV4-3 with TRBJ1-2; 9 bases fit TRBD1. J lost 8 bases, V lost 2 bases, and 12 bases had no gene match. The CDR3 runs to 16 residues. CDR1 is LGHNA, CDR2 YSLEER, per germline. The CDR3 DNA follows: TGCGCCAGCAGCCAAAATCCCTCGGGACAGGGAAACGGCTACACCTTC. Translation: CASSQNPSGQGNGYTF.

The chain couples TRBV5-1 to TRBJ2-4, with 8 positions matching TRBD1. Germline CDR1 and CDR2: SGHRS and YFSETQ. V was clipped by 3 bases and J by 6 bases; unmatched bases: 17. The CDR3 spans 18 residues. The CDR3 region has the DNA TGCGCCAGCAGCTACCACCTTGGACAGGGACTGGGGGCAAACATTCAGTACTTC. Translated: CASSYHLGQGLGANIQYF.

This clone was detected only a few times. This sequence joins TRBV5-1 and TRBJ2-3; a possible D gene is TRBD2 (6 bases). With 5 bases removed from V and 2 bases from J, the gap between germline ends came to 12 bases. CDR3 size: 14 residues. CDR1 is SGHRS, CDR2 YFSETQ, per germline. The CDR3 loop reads CASSPGGPTDTQYF. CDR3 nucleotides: TGCGCCAGCAGTCCCGGAGGGCCCACAGATACGCAGTATTTT. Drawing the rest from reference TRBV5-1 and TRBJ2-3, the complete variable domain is KAGVTQTPRYLIKTRGQQVTLSCSPISGHRSVSWYQQTPGQGLQFLFEYFSETQRNKGNFPGRFSGRQFSNSRSEMNVSTLELGDSALYLCASSPGGPTDTQYFGPGTRLTVL.

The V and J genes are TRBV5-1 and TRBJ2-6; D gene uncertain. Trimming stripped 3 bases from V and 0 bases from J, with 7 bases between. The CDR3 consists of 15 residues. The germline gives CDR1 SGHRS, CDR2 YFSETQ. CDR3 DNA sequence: TGCGCCAGCAGCTACCGGAGCTCTGGGGCCAACGTCCTGACTTTC. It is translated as CASSYRSSGANVLTF.

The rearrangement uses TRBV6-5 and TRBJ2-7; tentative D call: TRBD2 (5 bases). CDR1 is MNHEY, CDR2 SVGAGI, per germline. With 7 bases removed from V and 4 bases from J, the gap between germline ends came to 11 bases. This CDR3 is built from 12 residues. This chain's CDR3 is CASIGGGYEQYF. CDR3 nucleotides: TGTGCCAGCATCGGAGGAGGTTACGAGCAGTACTTC.

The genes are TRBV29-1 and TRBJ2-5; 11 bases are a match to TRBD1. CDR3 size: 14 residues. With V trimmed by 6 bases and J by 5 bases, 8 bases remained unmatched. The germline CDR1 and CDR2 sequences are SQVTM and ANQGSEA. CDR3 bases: TGCAGCGTGCGGACAGGGGGCGCCCGGGAGACCCAGTACTTC. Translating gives CSVRTGGARETQYF.

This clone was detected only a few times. CDR3 amino acids: CASSELKTVYSNQPQHF. The CDR3 DNA sequence: TGTGCCAGCAGTGAATTAAAGACAGTTTATAGCAATCAGCCCCAGCATTTT. The chain combines TRBV25-1 with TRBJ1-5, with D possibly matching TRBD1 (5 bases). This CDR3 comprises 17 residues. Germline CDR1 reads MGHDK; CDR2 reads SYGVNS. V lost 1 base to trimming and J lost 0 bases, with 13 bases between them.

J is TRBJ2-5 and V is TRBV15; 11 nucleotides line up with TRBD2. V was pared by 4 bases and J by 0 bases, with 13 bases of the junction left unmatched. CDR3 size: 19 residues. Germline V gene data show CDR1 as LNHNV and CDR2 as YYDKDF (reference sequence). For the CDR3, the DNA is TGTGCCACCAGCAAACTAGCGGGAGTGGGAGTTGCGTACCAAGAGACCCAGTACTTC. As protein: CATSKLAGVGVAYQETQYF.

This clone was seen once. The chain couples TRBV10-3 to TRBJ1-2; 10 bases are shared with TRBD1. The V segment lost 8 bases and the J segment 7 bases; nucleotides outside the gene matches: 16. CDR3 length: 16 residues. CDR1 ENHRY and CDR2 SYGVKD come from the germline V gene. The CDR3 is CAIHPSTGTGVSGYTF. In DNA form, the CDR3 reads TGTGCCATCCACCCTTCGACCGGGACAGGGGTGTCTGGCTACACCTTC.

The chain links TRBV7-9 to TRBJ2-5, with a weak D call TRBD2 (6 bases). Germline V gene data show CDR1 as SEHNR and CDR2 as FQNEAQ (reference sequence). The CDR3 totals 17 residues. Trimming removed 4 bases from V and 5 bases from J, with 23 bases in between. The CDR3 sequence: CASSSPRLGVDGETQYF. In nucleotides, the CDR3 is TGTGCCAGCAGCTCCCCTCGACTAGGGGTAGATGGGGAGACCCAGTACTTC.

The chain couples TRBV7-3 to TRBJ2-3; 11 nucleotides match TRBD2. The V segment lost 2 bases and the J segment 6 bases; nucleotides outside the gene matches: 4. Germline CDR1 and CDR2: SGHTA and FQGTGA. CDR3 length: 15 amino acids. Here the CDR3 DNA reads TGTGCCAGCAGCTTATTAGCGGGGGGGCCGGATACGCAGTATTTT. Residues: CASSLLAGGPDTQYF.

The CDR3 DNA sequence: TGTGCCAGCAGTCAAGGACTAGGCTACGAGCAGTACTTC. Protein product: CASSQGLGYEQYF. The genes are TRBV2 and TRBJ2-5; 7 positions match TRBD2. The J call is uncertain, as TRBJ2-7 better fits the DNA end. The CDR3 has 13 amino acids. From germline, CDR1 is SNHLY and CDR2 FYNNEI.

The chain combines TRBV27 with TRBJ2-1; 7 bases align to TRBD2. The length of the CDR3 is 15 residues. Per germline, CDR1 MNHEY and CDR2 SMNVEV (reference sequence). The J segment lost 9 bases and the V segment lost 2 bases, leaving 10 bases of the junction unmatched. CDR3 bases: TGTGCCAGCAGTTTAAACGGTCTGGGGGAGGGTGAGCAGTTCTTC. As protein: CASSLNGLGEGEQFF.

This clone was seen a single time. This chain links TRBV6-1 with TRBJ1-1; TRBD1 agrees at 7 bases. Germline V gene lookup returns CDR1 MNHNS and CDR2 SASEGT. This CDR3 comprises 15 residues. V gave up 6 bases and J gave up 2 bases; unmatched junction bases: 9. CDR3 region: CASSRGQPGNTEAFF. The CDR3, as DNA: TGTGCCAGCAGCCGGGGACAGCCAGGAAACACTGAAGCTTTCTTT.

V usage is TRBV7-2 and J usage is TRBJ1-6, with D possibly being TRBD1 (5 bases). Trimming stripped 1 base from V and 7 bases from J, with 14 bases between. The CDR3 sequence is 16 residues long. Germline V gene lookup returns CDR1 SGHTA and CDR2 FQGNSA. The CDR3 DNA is TGTGCCAGCAGCTTAGGCCGCGGGACGGTGAATTCACCCCTCCACTTT. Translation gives CASSLGRGTVNSPLHF.